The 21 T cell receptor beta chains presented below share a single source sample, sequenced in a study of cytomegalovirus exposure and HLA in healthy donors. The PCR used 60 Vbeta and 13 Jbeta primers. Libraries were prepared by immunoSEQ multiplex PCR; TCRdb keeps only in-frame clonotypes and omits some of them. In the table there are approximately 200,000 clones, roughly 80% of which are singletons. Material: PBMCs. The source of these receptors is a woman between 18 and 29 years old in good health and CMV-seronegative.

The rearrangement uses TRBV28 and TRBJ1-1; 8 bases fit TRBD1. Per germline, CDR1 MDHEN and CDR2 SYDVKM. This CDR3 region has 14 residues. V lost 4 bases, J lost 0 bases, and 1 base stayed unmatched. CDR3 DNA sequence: TGTGCCAGCAGTTCAGGGGGCCTGAACACTGAAGCTTTCTTT. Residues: CASSSGGLNTEAFF.

As DNA, the CDR3 is TGTGCCAGCACTAAGGGGCAGACTAGCACAGATACGCAGTATTTT. The encoded protein is CASTKGQTSTDTQYF. V and J are TRBV2 and TRBJ2-3, with D maybe TRBD1 (5 bases). This CDR3 is 15 amino acids long. Looked up from germline, CDR1 is SNHLY and CDR2 is FYNNEI. The germline V and J ends were trimmed by 7 bases and 0 bases, with 14 bases remaining between them.

The chain's CDR3 is CASSLGTGEVDGYTF. The CDR3 DNA follows: TGTGCCAGCAGTTTGGGGACAGGGGAAGTTGATGGCTACACCTTC. This sequence joins TRBV27 and TRBJ1-2; 10 bases are a match to TRBD1. The CDR3 runs 15 residues. J gave up 6 bases and V 3 bases, and 7 bases lay outside the gene matches. Germline CDR1 and CDR2: MNHEY and SMNVEV (reference sequence).

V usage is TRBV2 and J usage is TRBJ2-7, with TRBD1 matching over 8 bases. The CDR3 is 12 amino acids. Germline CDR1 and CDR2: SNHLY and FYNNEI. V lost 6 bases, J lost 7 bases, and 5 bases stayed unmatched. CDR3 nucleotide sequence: TGTGCCAGCAGGCAGGGGGCGCGTGAGCAGTACTTC. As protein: CASRQGAREQYF.

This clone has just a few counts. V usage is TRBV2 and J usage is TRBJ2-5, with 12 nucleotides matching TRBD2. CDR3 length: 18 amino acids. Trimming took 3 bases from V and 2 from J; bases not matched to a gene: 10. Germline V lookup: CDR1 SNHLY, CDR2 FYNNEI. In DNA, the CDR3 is TGTGCCAGCAGTGATTCCCCCCCACTAGCGGGGGGACAAGAGACCCAGTACTTC. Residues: CASSDSPPLAGGQETQYF.

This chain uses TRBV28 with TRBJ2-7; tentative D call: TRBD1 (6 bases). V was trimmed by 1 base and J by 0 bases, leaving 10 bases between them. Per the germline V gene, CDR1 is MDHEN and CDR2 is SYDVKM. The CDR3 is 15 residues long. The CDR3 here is CASSLSGHISYEQYF. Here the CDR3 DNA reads TGTGCCAGCAGTTTATCGGGACATATCTCCTACGAGCAGTACTTC.

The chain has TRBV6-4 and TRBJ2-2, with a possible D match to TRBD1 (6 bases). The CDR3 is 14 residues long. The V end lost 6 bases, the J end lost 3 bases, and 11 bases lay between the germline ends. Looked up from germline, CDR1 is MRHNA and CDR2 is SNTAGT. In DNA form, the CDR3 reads TGTGCCAGCAGCGGGGACACAGACACCGGGGAGCTGTTTTTT. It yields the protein CASSGDTDTGELFF.

CDR3 amino acids: CASSQELVRASEQFF. The CDR3 DNA follows: TGTGCCAGCAGCCAAGAACTAGTTCGGGCGAGTGAGCAGTTCTTC. V and J are TRBV7-3 and TRBJ2-1; TRBD2 is a possible D gene (5 bases). CDR1 is SGHTA, CDR2 FQGTGA, per germline. This CDR3 spans 15 amino acids. V lost 5 bases and J 9 bases, leaving 20 bases between the germline ends.

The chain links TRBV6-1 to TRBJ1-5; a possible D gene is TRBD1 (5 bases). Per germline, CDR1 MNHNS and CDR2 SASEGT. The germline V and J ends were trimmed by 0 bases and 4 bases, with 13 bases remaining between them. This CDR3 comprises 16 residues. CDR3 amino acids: CASSEAHVRANQPQHF. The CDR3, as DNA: TGTGCCAGCAGTGAAGCGCATGTCAGGGCTAATCAGCCCCAGCATTTT.

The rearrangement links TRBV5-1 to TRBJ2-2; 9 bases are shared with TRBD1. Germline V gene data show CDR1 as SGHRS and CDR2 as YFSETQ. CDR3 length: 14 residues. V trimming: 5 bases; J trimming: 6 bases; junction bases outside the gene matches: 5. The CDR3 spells CASRGQGTSGELFF. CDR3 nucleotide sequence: TGCGCCAGCAGGGGACAGGGCACGTCCGGGGAGCTGTTTTTT.

The CDR3 region has the DNA TGTGCCAGCAGCTTTGGCGGATCGAACACCGGGGAGCTGTTTTTT. Its protein product is CASSFGGSNTGELFF. This chain uses TRBV5-4 with TRBJ2-2; unclear D gene. Germline-derived CDR1 and CDR2 are SGHNT and YYREEE (reference sequence). The V and J ends lost 2 bases and 0 bases respectively, with 8 bases between them. The CDR3 length is 15 residues. Complete variable domain (other parts from reference TRBV5-4 and TRBJ2-2): ETGVTQSPTHLIKTRGQQVTLRCSSQSGHNTVSWYQQALGQGPQFIFQYYREEENGRGNFPPRFSGLQFPNYSSELNVNALELDDSALYLCASSFGGSNTGELFFGEGSRLTVL.

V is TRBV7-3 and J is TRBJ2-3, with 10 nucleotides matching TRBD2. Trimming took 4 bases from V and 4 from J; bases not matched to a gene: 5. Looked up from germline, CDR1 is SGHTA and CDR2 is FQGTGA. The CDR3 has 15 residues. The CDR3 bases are TGTGCCAGCAGCTCCCCTAGCGGGAGCCCAGATACGCAGTATTTT. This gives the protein CASSSPSGSPDTQYF.

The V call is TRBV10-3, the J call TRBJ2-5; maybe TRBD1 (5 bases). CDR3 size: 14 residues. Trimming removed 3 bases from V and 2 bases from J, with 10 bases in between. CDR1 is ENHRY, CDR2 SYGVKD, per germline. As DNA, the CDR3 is TGTGCCATCAGTGAACGACAGAAACAAGAGACCCAGTACTTC. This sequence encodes CAISERQKQETQYF.

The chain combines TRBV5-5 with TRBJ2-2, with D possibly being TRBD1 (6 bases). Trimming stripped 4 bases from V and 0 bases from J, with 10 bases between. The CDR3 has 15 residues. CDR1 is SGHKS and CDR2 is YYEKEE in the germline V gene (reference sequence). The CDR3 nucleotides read TGTGCCAGCAGCCTAGGGGGTTCGAACACCGGGGAGCTGTTTTTT. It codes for CASSLGGSNTGELFF.

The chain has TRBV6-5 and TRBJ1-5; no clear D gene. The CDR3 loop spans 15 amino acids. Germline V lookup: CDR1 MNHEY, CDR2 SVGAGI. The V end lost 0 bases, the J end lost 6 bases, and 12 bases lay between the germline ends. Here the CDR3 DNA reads TGTGCCAGCAGTTACTCTCGGGTATTCGGTCAGCCCCAGCATTTT. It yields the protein CASSYSRVFGQPQHF.

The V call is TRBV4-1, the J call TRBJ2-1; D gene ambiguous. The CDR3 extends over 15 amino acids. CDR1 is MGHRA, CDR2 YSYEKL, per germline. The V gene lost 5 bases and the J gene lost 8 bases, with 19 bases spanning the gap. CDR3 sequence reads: CASSVGRREIDEQFF. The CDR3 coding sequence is TGCGCCAGCAGCGTAGGTAGGAGAGAAATCGATGAGCAGTTCTTC.

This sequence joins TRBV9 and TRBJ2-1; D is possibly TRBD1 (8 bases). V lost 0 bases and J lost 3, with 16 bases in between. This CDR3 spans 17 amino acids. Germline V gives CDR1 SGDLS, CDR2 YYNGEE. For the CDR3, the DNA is TGTGCCAGCAGCGTAGGGGGGGGACAGGCAAACTACAATGAGCAGTTCTTC. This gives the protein CASSVGGGQANYNEQFF. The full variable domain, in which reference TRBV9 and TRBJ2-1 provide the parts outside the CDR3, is DSGVTQTPKHLITATGQRVTLRCSPRSGDLSVYWYQQSLDQGLQFLIQYYNGEERAKGNILERFSAQQFPDLHSELNLSSLELGDSALYFCASSVGGGQANYNEQFFGPGTRLTVL.

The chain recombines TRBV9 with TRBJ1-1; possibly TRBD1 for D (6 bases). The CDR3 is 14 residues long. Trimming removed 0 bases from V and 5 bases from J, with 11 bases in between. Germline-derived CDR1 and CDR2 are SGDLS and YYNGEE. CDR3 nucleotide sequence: TGTGCCAGCAGCGTAGGAGGGGGACCTACTGAAGCTTTCTTT. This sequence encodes CASSVGGGPTEAFF.

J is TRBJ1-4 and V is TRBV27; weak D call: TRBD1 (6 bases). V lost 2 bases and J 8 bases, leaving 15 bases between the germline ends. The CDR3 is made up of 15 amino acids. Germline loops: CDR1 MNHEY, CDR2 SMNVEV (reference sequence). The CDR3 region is CASSLRGGSGEKLFF. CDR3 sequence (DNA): TGTGCCAGCAGTTTAAGGGGGGGCTCCGGGGAAAAACTGTTTTTT.

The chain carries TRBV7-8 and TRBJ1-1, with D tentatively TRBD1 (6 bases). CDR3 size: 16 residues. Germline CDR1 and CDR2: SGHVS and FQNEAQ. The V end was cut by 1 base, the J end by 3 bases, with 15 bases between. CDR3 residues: CASSLVGKQGYTEAFF. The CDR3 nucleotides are TGTGCCAGCAGCTTAGTGGGGAAACAGGGTTACACTGAAGCTTTCTTT. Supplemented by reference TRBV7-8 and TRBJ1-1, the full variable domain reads GAGVSQSPRYKVAKRGQDVALRCDPISGHVSLFWYQQALGQGPEFLTYFQNEAQLDKSGLPSDRFFAERPEGSVSTLKIQRTQQEDSAVYLCASSLVGKQGYTEAFFGQGTRLTVV.

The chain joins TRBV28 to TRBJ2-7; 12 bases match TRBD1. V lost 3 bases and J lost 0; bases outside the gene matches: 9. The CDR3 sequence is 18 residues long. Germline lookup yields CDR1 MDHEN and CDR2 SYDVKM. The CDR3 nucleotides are TGTGCCAGCAGTTTCTTGGGACAGGGGGCGATGAGCTCCTACGAGCAGTACTTC. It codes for CASSFLGQGAMSSYEQYF.